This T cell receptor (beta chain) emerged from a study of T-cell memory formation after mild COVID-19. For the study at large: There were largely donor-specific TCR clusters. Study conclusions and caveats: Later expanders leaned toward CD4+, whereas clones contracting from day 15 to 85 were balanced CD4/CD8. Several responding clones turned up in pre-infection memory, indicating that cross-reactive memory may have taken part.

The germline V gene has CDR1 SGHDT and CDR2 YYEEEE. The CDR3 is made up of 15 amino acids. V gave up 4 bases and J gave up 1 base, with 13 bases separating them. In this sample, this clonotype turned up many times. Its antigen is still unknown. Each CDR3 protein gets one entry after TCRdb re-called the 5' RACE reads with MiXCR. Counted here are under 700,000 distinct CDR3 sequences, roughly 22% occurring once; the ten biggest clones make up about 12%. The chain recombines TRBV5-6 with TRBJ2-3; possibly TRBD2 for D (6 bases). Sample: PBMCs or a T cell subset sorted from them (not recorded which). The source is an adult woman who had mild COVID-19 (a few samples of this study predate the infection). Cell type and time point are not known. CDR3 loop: CASSVVGRRTDTQYF. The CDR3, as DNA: TGTGCCAGCAGCGTCGTTGGGAGGCGCACAGATACGCAGTATTTT. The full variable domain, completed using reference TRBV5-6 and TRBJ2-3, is DAGVTQSPTHLIKTRGQQVTLRCSPKSGHDTVSWYQQALGQGPQFIFQYYEEEERQRGNFPDRFSGHQFPNYSSELNVNALLLGDSALYLCASSVVGRRTDTQYFGPGTRLTVL.